This T cell receptor (beta chain) stems from a study of T cells in localized non-small cell lung cancer. CDR1 is LNHDA and CDR2 is SQIVND in the germline V gene (reference sequence). The CDR3 length is 14 residues. After removal of 6 bases from V and 3 bases from J, the junction contained 2 bases not matched to a gene. Overall study findings and caveats: Median detection of top 100 tumor clones in adjacent lung was over 45 clones. Uninvolved adjacent lung showed the highest T cell clonality, exceeding tumor.

Concerning this clone: Its matching antigen is unknown.

Sequencing was performed with immunoSEQ multiplex PCR; in TCRdb, only in-frame clones are kept and a portion is missing. Among around 7,100 clones listed, approximately 43% were seen once. This chain links TRBV19 with TRBJ2-1, with 10 bases matching TRBD2. This sample comprised lymph node tissue, obtained before any cancer treatment. The sequence was obtained from a man between 40 and 75 years old with stage I lung adenocarcinoma. The CDR3 sequence: CASRAGGVYNEQFF. In DNA, the CDR3 is TGTGCCAGTAGAGCGGGAGGGGTCTACAATGAGCAGTTCTTC.